This T cell receptor beta chain was captured by sequencing in a study of T cell clusters in autoimmune cytopenias. Remarks on this clonotype: The target antigen is unknown.

From germline, CDR1 is KGHDR and CDR2 SFDVKD. The CDR3 totals 11 residues. TRB was amplified by touch-down multiplex PCR, primer pools A and B combined. TCRdb reprocessed the multiplex PCR reads and keeps a single row for each CDR3 protein, giving no DNA. The table lists about 14,000 distinct CDR3 sequences. TRB amplification used 200 to 250 ng of peripheral blood genomic DNA. Regarding the study as a whole: Clustering suggested that physiological T cell clusters were missing in primary autoimmune cytopenia patients.

The same data also went into a second study, on T cell repertoires in aging, cancer and after chemotherapy. As that report states: Repeat sampling of healthy donors over several months to years showed clear clonal overlap. These repertoire data do not allow conclusions about immunological memory after chemotherapy.

The material sequenced was peripheral blood. The J gene is TRBJ2-1, the V gene TRBV24-1; no DNA is available, so the TRBD2 call from TCRdb remains unchecked. The receptor was isolated from a human donor in good health. CDR3 sequence: CATSYRDYQFF.